This T cell receptor beta chain appears in the sequencing data of a study of blood T cell repertoires in COVID-19. Across the study: Spain, Italy and the United States supplied samples that represented acute and convalescent COVID-19.

The length of the CDR3 is 19 residues. V dropped 8 bases and J dropped 0 bases, with 26 bases sitting between them. Germline CDR1 reads SGHNT; CDR2 reads YENEEA. Repertoires were generated with immunoSEQ multiplex PCR, while TCRdb's copy carries only in-frame clones and drops some. The sample includes roughly 230,000 clones, 70% to 85% of them seen just once. This TCR derives from a woman aged 55 to 70 who had recovered from COVID-19. V and J are TRBV11-3 and TRBJ1-3; TRBD1 is a possible D gene (6 bases). The sequenced sample consisted of PBMCs or T cells enriched from blood (not recorded which). The CDR3 DNA reads TGTGCCAGCTTCGGGGACGGGGGGCCTCCGCTTAACTCTGGAAACACCATATATTTT. Its protein product is CASFGDGGPPLNSGNTIYF.